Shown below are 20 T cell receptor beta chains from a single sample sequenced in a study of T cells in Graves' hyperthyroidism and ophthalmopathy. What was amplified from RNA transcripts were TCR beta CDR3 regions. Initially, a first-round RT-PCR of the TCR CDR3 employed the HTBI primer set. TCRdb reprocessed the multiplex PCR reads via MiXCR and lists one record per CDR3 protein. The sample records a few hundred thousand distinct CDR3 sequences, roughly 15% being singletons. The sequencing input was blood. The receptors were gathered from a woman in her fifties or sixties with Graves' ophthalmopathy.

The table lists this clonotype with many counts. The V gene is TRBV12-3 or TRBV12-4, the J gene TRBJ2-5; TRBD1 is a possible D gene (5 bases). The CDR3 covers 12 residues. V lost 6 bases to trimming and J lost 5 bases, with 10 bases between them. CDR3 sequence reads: CASRTTAETQYF. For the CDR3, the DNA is TGTGCCAGCAGAACGACAGCTGAGACCCAGTACTTC.

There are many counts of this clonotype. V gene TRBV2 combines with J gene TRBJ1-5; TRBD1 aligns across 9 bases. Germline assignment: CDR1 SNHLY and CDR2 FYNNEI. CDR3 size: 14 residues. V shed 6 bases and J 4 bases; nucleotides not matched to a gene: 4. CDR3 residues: CASSGTGQNQPQHF. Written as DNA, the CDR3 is TGTGCCAGCAGCGGGACAGGGCAAAATCAGCCCCAGCATTTT.

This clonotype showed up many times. CDR3: CASSKTDLNTEAFF. The CDR3 coding sequence is TGTGCCAGCAGTAAGACAGACTTAAACACTGAAGCTTTCTTT. V gene TRBV2 combines with J gene TRBJ1-1; possibly TRBD1 for D (5 bases). V gave up 5 bases and J gave up 2 bases, with 12 bases separating them. Germline V gives CDR1 SNHLY, CDR2 FYNNEI. The CDR3 spans 14 residues.

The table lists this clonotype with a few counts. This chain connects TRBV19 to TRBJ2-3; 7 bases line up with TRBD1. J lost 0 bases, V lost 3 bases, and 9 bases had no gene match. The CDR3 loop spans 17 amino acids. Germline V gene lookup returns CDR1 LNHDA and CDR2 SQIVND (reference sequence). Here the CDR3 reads CASSIDRESASTDTQYF. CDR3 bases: TGTGCCAGTAGTATTGACAGGGAATCAGCGAGCACAGATACGCAGTATTTT.

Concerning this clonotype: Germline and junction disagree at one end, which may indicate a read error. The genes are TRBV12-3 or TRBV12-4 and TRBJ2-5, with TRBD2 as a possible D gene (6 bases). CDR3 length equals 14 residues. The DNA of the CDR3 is TGTGCCGGCAGTTCCCAGGCAGCGGGAGAGACCCAGTACTTC. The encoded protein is CAGSSQAAGETQYF.

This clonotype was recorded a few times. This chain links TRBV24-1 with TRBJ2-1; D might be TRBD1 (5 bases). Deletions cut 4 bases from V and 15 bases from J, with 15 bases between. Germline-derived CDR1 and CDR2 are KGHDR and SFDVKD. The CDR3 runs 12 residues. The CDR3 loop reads CATSEGESGPFF. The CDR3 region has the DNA TGTGCCACCAGTGAAGGGGAATCCGGTCCGTTCTTC.

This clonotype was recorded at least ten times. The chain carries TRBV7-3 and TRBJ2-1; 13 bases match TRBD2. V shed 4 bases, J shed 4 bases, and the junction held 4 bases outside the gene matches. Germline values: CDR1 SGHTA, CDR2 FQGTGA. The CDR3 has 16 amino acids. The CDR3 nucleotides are TGTGCCAGCAGCTCTCGACTAGCGGGAGGTTACAATGAGCAGTTCTTC. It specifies CASSSRLAGGYNEQFF.

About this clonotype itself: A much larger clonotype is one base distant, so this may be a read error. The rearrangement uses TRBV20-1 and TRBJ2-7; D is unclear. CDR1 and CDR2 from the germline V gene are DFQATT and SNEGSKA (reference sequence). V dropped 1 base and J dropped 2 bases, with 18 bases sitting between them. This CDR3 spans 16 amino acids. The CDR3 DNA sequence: TGCAGTGCTAGAGCGTCTCTTAGCCGGAGCCCCTACGAGCAGTACTTC. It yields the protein CSARASLSRSPYEQYF.

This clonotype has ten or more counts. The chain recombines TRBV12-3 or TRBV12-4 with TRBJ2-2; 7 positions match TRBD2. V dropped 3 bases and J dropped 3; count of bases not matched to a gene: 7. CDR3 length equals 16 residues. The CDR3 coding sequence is TGTGCCAGCAGTTTTAAGGCGGGAGTTTACACCGGGGAGCTGTTTTTT. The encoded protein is CASSFKAGVYTGELFF.

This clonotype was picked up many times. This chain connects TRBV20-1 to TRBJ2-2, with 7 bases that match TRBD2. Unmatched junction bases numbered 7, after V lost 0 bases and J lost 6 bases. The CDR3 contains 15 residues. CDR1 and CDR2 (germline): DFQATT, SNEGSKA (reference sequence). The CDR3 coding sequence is TGCAGTGCTAGAGATAGAACGGGAGGTTCCGGGGAGCTGTTTTTT. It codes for CSARDRTGGSGELFF.

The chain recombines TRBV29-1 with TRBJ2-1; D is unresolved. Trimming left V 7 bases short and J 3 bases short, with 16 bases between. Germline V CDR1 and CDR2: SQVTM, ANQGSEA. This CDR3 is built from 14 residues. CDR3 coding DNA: TGCAGCGCTGACTCCGACGGCCGCTACAATGAGCAGTTCTTC. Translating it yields CSADSDGRYNEQFF.

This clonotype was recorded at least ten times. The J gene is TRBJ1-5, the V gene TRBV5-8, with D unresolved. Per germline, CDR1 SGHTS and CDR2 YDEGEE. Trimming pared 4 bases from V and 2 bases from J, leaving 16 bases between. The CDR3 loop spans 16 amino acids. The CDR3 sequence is CASSEAQIAGNQPQHF. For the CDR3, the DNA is TGTGCCAGCAGCGAGGCGCAAATTGCGGGCAATCAGCCCCAGCATTTT.

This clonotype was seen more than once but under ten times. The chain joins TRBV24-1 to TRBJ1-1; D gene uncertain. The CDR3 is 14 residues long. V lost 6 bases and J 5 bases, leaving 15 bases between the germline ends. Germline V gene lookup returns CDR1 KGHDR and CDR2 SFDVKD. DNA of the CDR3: TGTGCCACCAGTCCTTCCGAGGCGGTAACTGAAGCTTTCTTT. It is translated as CATSPSEAVTEAFF.

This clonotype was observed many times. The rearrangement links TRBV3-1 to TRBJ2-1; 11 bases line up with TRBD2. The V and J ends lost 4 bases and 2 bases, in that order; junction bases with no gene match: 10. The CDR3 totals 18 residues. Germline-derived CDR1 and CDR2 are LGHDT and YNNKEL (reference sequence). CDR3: CASSRRLAGRAPYNEQFF. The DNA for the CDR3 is TGTGCCAGCAGCCGCAGACTAGCGGGACGAGCCCCCTACAATGAGCAGTTCTTC.

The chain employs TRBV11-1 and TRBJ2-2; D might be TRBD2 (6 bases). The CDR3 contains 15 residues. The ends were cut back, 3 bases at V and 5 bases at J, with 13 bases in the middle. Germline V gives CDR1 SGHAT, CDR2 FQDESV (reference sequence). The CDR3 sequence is CASSLISGPTGELFF. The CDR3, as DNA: TGTGCCAGCAGCTTGATTAGCGGACCTACCGGGGAGCTGTTTTTT.

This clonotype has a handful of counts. In nucleotides, the CDR3 is TGTGCCAGCAGTGCCCAACCATCTAATTCACCCCTCCACTTT. It translates to CASSAQPSNSPLHF. The chain is built from TRBV6-1 and TRBJ1-6, with D unresolved. Looked up from germline, CDR1 is MNHNS and CDR2 is SASEGT. Trimming shortened V by 4 bases and J by 6 bases, and 10 bases separated the two germline ends. The CDR3 has 14 amino acids.

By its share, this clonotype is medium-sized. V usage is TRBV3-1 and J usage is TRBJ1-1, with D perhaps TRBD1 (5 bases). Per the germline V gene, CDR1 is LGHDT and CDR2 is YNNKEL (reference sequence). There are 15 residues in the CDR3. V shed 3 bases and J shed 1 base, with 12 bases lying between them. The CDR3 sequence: CASSQEGRGNTEAFF. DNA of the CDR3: TGTGCCAGCAGCCAGGAAGGGAGGGGGAACACTGAAGCTTTCTTT.

The CDR3 DNA sequence: TGTGCCAGCAGTTTTACAGCGGGAGGAGCAGGTACGCAGTATTTT. Residues: CASSFTAGGAGTQYF. The genes are TRBV12-3 or TRBV12-4 and TRBJ2-3, with 9 bases identical to TRBD2. J lost 8 bases, V lost 3 bases, and 9 bases had no gene match. The CDR3 has 15 residues.

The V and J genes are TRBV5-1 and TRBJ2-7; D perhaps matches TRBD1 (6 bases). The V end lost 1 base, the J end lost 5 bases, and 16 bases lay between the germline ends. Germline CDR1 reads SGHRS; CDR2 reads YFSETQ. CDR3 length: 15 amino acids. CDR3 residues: CASSLIRGPTHEQYF. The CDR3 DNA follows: TGCGCCAGCAGCTTGATCAGGGGCCCTACCCACGAGCAGTACTTC.

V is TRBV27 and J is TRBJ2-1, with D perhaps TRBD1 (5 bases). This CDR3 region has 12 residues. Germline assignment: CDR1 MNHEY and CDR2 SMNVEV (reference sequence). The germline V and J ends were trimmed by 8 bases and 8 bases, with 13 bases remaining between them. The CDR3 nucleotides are TGTGCCAGCTGGTTGTGGGGCGATGAGCAGTTCTTC. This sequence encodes CASWLWGDEQFF.